Listed here is a single TCR beta chain. Its specificity is unknown. Every donor gave about 9 milliliters of peripheral blood. The junction had 7 bases not matched to a gene; V was cut back by 2 bases and J by 0 bases. This CDR3 spans 16 amino acids. CDR1 and CDR2 (germline): MGHRA, YSYEKL. The data are from a study of blood T cells in healthy people across ages. Study as a whole: Through template switching, about one barcoded beta molecule was captured per two T cells, as measured in model experiments.

Study outcomes and limitations: The long-lived group displayed more naive CD4+ cells, plus higher diversity, than the aged donors did. Estimates drawn from one million T cells were deemed to understate diversity.

Using a J-beta primer mix together with a sample-barcoded 5' primer, a second PCR was run for roughly 6 to 12 cycles. TCRdb recomputed calls from the 5' RACE reads with MiXCR, one row per CDR3 protein. Of some 1,800,000 distinct CDR3 sequences in the sample, about two fifths were seen once. The sample taken for sequencing was blood. This sequence was found in a human donor in good health. This chain connects TRBV4-1 to TRBJ2-7, with 7 bases matching TRBD2. The CDR3 DNA sequence: TGCGCCAGCAGCCAACGCCCTGGACTAGTCTCCTACGAGCAGTACTTC. It specifies CASSQRPGLVSYEQYF.